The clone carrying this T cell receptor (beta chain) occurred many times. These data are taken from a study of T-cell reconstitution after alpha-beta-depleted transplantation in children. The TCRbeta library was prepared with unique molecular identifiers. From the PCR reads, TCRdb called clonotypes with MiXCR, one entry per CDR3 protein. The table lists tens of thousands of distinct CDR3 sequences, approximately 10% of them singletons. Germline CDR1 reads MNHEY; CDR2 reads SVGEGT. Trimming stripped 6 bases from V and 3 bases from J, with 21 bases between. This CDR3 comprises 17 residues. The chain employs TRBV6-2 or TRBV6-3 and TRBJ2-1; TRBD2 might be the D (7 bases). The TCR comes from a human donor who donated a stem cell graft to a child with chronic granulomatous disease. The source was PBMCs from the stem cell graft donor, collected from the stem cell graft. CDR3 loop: CASSLLDRGAFYNEQFF. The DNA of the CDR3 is TGTGCCAGCAGCTTACTAGATCGGGGGGCATTCTACAATGAGCAGTTCTTC.